The 26 T cell receptor beta chains below come from one sample, sequenced in a study of cytomegalovirus exposure and HLA in healthy donors. The PCR contained 60 Vbeta and 13 Jbeta primers. TCRdb's table, derived via immunoSEQ multiplex PCR, lists solely in-frame clones and lacks some. The sample includes under 150,000 clones, about 60% of them seen just once. Sequencing was performed on PBMCs. Receptors originate from a man in his forties in good health and CMV-seropositive.

V gene TRBV6-5 combines with J gene TRBJ2-5; TRBD1 matches 9 bases. Trimming took 4 bases from V and 5 from J; bases not matched to a gene: 11. From germline, CDR1 is MNHEY and CDR2 SVGAGI. This CDR3 has 16 residues. The DNA of the CDR3 is TGTGCCAGCAGTTCCCCCTCGGGACAGGGCCTCGAGACCCAGTACTTC. Protein sequence: CASSSPSGQGLETQYF.

CDR3 sequence: CASSPGQGGTGELFF. The DNA of the CDR3 is TGTGCCAGCAGCCCCGGACAGGGGGGAACCGGGGAGCTGTTTTTT. V gene TRBV7-6 combines with J gene TRBJ2-2; 10 positions match TRBD1. The length of the CDR3 is 15 residues. From germline, CDR1 is SGHVS and CDR2 FNYEAQ. J lost 5 bases, V lost 5 bases, and 5 bases had no gene match.

The V call is TRBV29-1, the J call TRBJ1-2; D unclear. From germline, CDR1 is SQVTM and CDR2 ANQGSEA. Trimming cost V 7 bases and J 4 bases, with 10 bases left between them. This CDR3 spans 11 amino acids. Here the CDR3 reads CSARGFYGYTF. CDR3 DNA: TGCAGCGCCCGAGGGTTCTATGGCTACACCTTC.

This clone was counted only a few times. This CDR3 is CSVAPGQGTGNTIYF. In DNA, the CDR3 is TGCAGCGTAGCGCCGGGACAGGGGACGGGAAACACCATATATTTT. The J gene is TRBJ1-3, the V gene TRBV29-1, with 10 bases aligning to TRBD1. The J segment lost 4 bases and the V segment lost 6 bases, leaving 9 bases of the junction unmatched. Germline CDR1 is SQVTM and CDR2 is ANQGSEA. This CDR3 spans 15 amino acids.

V is TRBV18 and J is TRBJ1-3; D gene unclear. The J call may be in error: the DNA end matches TRBJ2-2 better. CDR3 length: 14 amino acids. Germline V gene data show CDR1 as KGHSH and CDR2 as LQKENI. The CDR3, as DNA: TGTGCCAGCTCACCACAGAACGTTGGCGGGGAGCTGTTTTTT. Translation: CASSPQNVGGELFF.

This clone was recorded only once. The germline gene is not matched at one end of the junction; a read error may be the cause. V usage is TRBV5-1 and J usage is TRBJ1-2, with 10 bases fitting TRBD1. CDR1 and CDR2 (germline): SGHRS, YFSETQ. The CDR3 consists of 15 residues. This CDR3 reads CASSLGAGTGDPFYF. CDR3 coding DNA: TGCGCCAGCAGCTTGGGCGCTGGGACAGGGGATCCCTTCTACTTC.

This clone was observed a few times. The gene calls are TRBV19 and TRBJ2-7; 9 nucleotides line up with TRBD1. The V gene's germline CDR1 is LNHDA and CDR2 SQIVND (reference sequence). This CDR3 has 15 amino acids. V shed 3 bases, J shed 3 bases, and the junction held 6 bases outside the gene matches. The CDR3 coding sequence is TGTGCCAGTAGTATTGAACAGGGGGCCTACTACGAGCAGTACTTC. Translated: CASSIEQGAYYEQYF.

This clone was recorded a few times. The chain is built from TRBV7-7 and TRBJ2-7; D remains ambiguous. Germline values: CDR1 SSHAT, CDR2 FNYEAQ (reference sequence). The CDR3 is made up of 13 amino acids. Trimming took off 0 bases at V and 0 bases at J, with 3 bases between the two ends. CDR3 protein: CASSLAYSYEQYF. DNA for the CDR3: TGTGCCAGCAGCTTAGCCTACTCCTACGAGCAGTACTTC.

This clone was seen a single time. This chain connects TRBV28 to TRBJ2-2, with D possibly TRBD2 on 5 matching bases. V gave up 2 bases and J gave up 0 bases, with 10 bases separating them. The germline CDR1 and CDR2 sequences are MDHEN and SYDVKM. The CDR3 runs 16 residues. The CDR3 protein is CASSLGSSPNTGELFF. In DNA, the CDR3 is TGTGCCAGCAGTTTAGGGAGCTCCCCGAACACCGGGGAGCTGTTTTTT.

This CDR3 is CASSREIQQYF. For the CDR3, the DNA is TGTGCCAGCAGCCGGGAGATTCAGCAGTACTTC. The chain links TRBV14 to TRBJ2-5, with TRBD2 as a possible D gene (5 bases). Trimming removed 4 bases at V and 11 bases at J, with 11 bases between. Germline loops: CDR1 SGHDN, CDR2 FVKESK. The length of the CDR3 is 11 residues.

CDR3 coding DNA: TGTGCCAGCAGTTATTTCGTAGGACAGGGGGCGAATGAGCAGTTCTTC. This gives the protein CASSYFVGQGANEQFF. V gene TRBV27 combines with J gene TRBJ2-1, with 11 bases matching TRBD1. The germline V gene has CDR1 MNHEY and CDR2 SMNVEV (reference sequence). The CDR3 sequence is 16 residues long. V shed 4 bases and J 7 bases; nucleotides not matched to a gene: 9.

V is TRBV19 and J is TRBJ2-3, with 8 bases identical to TRBD1. The germline gives CDR1 LNHDA, CDR2 SQIVND (reference sequence). This CDR3 has 16 amino acids. V lost 1 base, J lost 3 bases, and 6 bases stayed unmatched. CDR3 nucleotide sequence: TGTGCCAGTAGTATAGCCCGACAGGGGTGGACAGATACGCAGTATTTT. This sequence encodes CASSIARQGWTDTQYF.

The rearrangement links TRBV5-4 to TRBJ2-1; 14 nucleotides agree with TRBD2. The J segment lost 3 bases and the V segment lost 7 bases, leaving 9 bases of the junction unmatched. Germline lookup yields CDR1 SGHNT and CDR2 YYREEE (reference sequence). This CDR3 is built from 17 residues. The CDR3 here is CASRWTSGRRIYNEQFF. The DNA of the CDR3 is TGTGCCAGCCGATGGACTAGCGGGAGGCGAATCTACAATGAGCAGTTCTTC.

The gene calls are TRBV2 and TRBJ2-1; the match to TRBD2 covers 7 bases. Germline loops: CDR1 SNHLY, CDR2 FYNNEI. The CDR3 spans 16 residues. V lost 7 bases to trimming and J lost 0 bases; unmatched junction nucleotides: 9. CDR3 nucleotide sequence: TGTGCCAGCACGAGTAGCGGGTATAGCTCCTACAATGAGCAGTTCTTC. Its translation: CASTSSGYSSYNEQFF.

The rearrangement joins TRBV11-3 to TRBJ1-1, with 8 bases lining up with TRBD1. The CDR3 runs to 14 residues. Trimming removed 1 base from V and 6 bases from J; junction bases left unmatched: 4. CDR1 is SGHNT, CDR2 YENEEA, per germline. Here the CDR3 reads CASSLGQGRPEAFF. CDR3 nucleotide sequence: TGTGCCAGCAGCTTAGGACAGGGGCGGCCTGAAGCTTTCTTT.

The chain combines TRBV11-2 with TRBJ1-1; a possible D gene is TRBD1 (5 bases). CDR1 is SGHAT, CDR2 FQNNGV, per germline. The length of the CDR3 is 12 residues. The V gene lost 5 bases and the J gene lost 8 bases, with 12 bases spanning the gap. The CDR3 sequence: CASSPDSQEAFF. In DNA form, the CDR3 reads TGTGCCAGCAGCCCTGACAGTCAAGAAGCTTTCTTT.

The CDR3 loop reads CASSLLGDLNTEAFF. The CDR3 DNA follows: TGCGCCAGCAGCTTGTTAGGAGACTTGAACACTGAAGCTTTCTTT. V gene TRBV5-1 combines with J gene TRBJ1-1; unclear D gene. CDR3 size: 15 residues. Trimming cost V 1 base and J 0 bases, with 10 bases left between them. Germline V gives CDR1 SGHRS, CDR2 YFSETQ. Together with reference TRBV5-1 and TRBJ1-1, the CDR3 gives the full variable domain: KAGVTQTPRYLIKTRGQQVTLSCSPISGHRSVSWYQQTPGQGLQFLFEYFSETQRNKGNFPGRFSGRQFSNSRSEMNVSTLELGDSALYLCASSLLGDLNTEAFFGQGTRLTVV.

This clone has only one observation. The CDR3 nucleotides read TGTGCCAGCAGCTTAGGTGCGGGGGCCTCAGATACGCAGTATTTT. Its translation is CASSLGAGASDTQYF. This rearrangement joins TRBV7-2 to TRBJ2-3; D may be TRBD2 (7 bases). In germline, CDR1 is SGHTA, CDR2 FQGNSA. The CDR3 has 15 amino acids. V was shortened by 1 base and J by 4 bases, with 12 bases between the two germline ends.

This clone is a singleton in its sample. This chain joins TRBV11-2 and TRBJ2-2, with 8 bases matching TRBD1. V trimming: 4 bases; J trimming: 5 bases; junction bases outside the gene matches: 9. The CDR3 is 16 residues long. In germline, CDR1 is SGHAT, CDR2 FQNNGV. CDR3 residues: CASSSSRTGITGELFF. In DNA, the CDR3 is TGTGCCAGCAGCTCGAGCAGGACAGGGATTACCGGGGAGCTGTTTTTT.

The CDR3 nucleotides read TGTGCCAGCTCACCAAGGCAGGGGGAACTGTTTTTT. Protein sequence: CASSPRQGELFF. This chain uses TRBV18 with TRBJ1-4, with TRBD1 matching 7 bases. Losses at the gene ends were 2 bases for V and 12 bases for J; bases not matched to a gene: 3. This CDR3 is 12 amino acids long. Germline CDR1 and CDR2: KGHSH and LQKENI.

V gene TRBV7-2 combines with J gene TRBJ1-4, with 10 bases identical to TRBD1. V shed 4 bases and J 5 bases; nucleotides not matched to a gene: 4. Looked up from germline, CDR1 is SGHTA and CDR2 is FQGNSA. The length of the CDR3 is 15 residues. CDR3 residues: CASSSEGQGNEKLFF. The CDR3 DNA reads as TGTGCCAGCAGCTCCGAGGGACAGGGGAATGAAAAACTGTTTTTT.

The chain employs TRBV7-2 and TRBJ1-6, with 9 bases fitting TRBD1. Germline assignment: CDR1 SGHTA and CDR2 FQGNSA. Trimming cost V 5 bases and J 10 bases; bases outside gene matches: 6. There are 14 residues in the CDR3. The CDR3 region is CASSRQGVNSPLHF. The CDR3 DNA sequence: TGTGCCAGCAGCCGACAGGGGGTCAACTCACCCCTCCACTTT.

In its sample, this clone was seen a few times. This sequence joins TRBV10-3 and TRBJ1-1; possibly TRBD1 for D (6 bases). The CDR3 consists of 13 residues. Germline lookup yields CDR1 ENHRY and CDR2 SYGVKD. V lost 11 bases, J lost 3 bases, and 16 bases lay in between. The CDR3 DNA sequence: TGTGCCTCCAGGGGTCCGGTTGACACTGAAGCTTTCTTT. Translating it yields CASRGPVDTEAFF.

This chain connects TRBV11-1 to TRBJ2-7; 9 bases agree with TRBD1. The V gene's germline CDR1 is SGHAT and CDR2 FQDESV (reference sequence). V lost 2 bases and J lost 9; bases outside the gene matches: 11. The CDR3 has 15 amino acids. CDR3 DNA: TGTGCCAGCAGCTTACCGGGACAGGGAGTACGAGGGCAGTACTTC. This translates into CASSLPGQGVRGQYF. Supplemented by reference TRBV11-1 and TRBJ2-7, the full variable domain reads EAEVAQSPRYKITEKSQAVAFWCDPISGHATLYWYRQILGQGPELLVQFQDESVVDDSQLPKDRFSAERLKGVDSTLKIQPAELGDSAMYLCASSLPGQGVRGQYFGPGTRLTVT.

This clone was seen only a few times. J is TRBJ1-2 and V is TRBV29-1; 9 bases agree with TRBD1. The germline V gene encodes CDR1 SQVTM and CDR2 ANQGSEA. J was trimmed by 3 bases and V by 2 bases; bases with no gene match: 1. The CDR3 is 13 residues long. The CDR3 is CSVERDRDYGYTF. CDR3 nucleotides: TGCAGCGTTGAAAGGGACAGGGACTATGGCTACACCTTC.

This clone showed up just a few times. CDR3 sequence reads: CASSFYGGADEKLFF. The CDR3 DNA reads TGTGCCAGCAGCTTTTACGGCGGGGCTGATGAAAAACTGTTTTTT. The chain recombines TRBV5-6 with TRBJ1-4, with D perhaps TRBD1 (5 bases). Trimming shortened V by 2 bases and J by 6 bases, and 14 bases separated the two germline ends. The length of the CDR3 is 15 residues. CDR1 and CDR2 from the germline V gene are SGHDT and YYEEEE.